The T cell receptor (beta chain) under discussion was sequenced for a study of cytomegalovirus exposure and HLA in healthy donors. Whole-study results and caveats: For most TCR sequences rarity was the rule, although some public TCRs occurred in many donors. Cytomegalovirus association was listed for around 170 TCR beta chains.

A single count supports this clone. Its specificity is not known. Clones were sequenced by immunoSEQ multiplex PCR, and TCRdb holds only the in-frame ones, with some missing. The sample has 150,000 to 200,000 clones, around 90% seen once. Trimming removed 9 bases from V and 6 bases from J; junction bases left unmatched: 6. This CDR3 has 12 amino acids. Germline CDR1 and CDR2: SGHRS and YFSETQ. The donors were part of the validation cohort, which consisted of over a hundred subjects and was separate from the first cohort of under 750 subjects. The chain has TRBV5-1 and TRBJ2-3, with 8 nucleotides matching TRBD1. The sequence came from a woman under 30 in good health and CMV-seropositive. The specimen was PBMCs. The CDR3 spells CATGTGGDTQYF. The CDR3 DNA sequence: TGCGCCACCGGTACAGGGGGGGATACGCAGTATTTT.